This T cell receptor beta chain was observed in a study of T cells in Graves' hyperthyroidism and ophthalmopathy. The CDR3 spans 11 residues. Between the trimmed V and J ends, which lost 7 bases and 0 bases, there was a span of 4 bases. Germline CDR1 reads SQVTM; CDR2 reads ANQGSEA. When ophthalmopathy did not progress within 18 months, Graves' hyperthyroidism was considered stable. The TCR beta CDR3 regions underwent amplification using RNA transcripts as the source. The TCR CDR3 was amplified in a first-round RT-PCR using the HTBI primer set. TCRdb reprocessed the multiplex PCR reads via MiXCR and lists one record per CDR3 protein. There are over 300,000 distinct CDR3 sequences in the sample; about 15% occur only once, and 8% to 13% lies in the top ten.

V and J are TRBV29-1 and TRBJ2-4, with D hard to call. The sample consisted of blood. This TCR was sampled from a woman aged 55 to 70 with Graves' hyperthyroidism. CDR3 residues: CSALAKNIQYF. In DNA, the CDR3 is TGCAGCGCGCTAGCCAAAAACATTCAGTACTTC.